This T cell receptor beta chain was sequenced for a study of blood T cell repertoires in COVID-19. About the study: The origin of the acute and convalescent COVID-19 samples was the United States, Italy and Spain.

Trimming took 4 bases from V and 7 from J; bases not matched to a gene: 4. The CDR3 covers 13 residues. In the study's own analysis: Scientists estimated how many nucleated cells there were by amplifying reference gene primers. Sequencing was performed with immunoSEQ multiplex PCR; in TCRdb, only in-frame clones are kept and a portion is missing. V and J calls and clone size come straight from that table; D and trimming were deduced from the DNA. The table lists 120,000 to 150,000 clones, about 80% of them singletons, with 5% to 7.5% in the top ten. This TCR was sampled from a human donor in a cohort sampled during active COVID-19. The rearrangement links TRBV12-3 or TRBV12-4 to TRBJ2-1; 7 bases match TRBD2. The sample comprised peripheral blood. The chain's CDR3 is CASSSSGGNEQFF. The CDR3 bases are TGTGCCAGCAGTTCGTCGGGGGGAAATGAGCAGTTCTTC.